This T cell receptor beta chain was recovered during a study of T cells in Graves' hyperthyroidism and ophthalmopathy. What was amplified from RNA transcripts were TCR beta CDR3 regions. HTBI primers were employed in a first-round RT-PCR of the TCR CDR3. TCRdb reanalysed the multiplex PCR reads using MiXCR and keeps one entry per CDR3 protein. The sample yields approximately 530,000 distinct CDR3 sequences, 20% seen once. This clonotype has more than one count but fewer than ten. Per germline, CDR1 MNHEY and CDR2 SMNVEV (reference sequence). Trimming took 9 bases from V and 4 from J; bases not matched to a gene: 11. The CDR3 runs 16 residues.

Sequenced sample: blood. This chain uses TRBV27 with TRBJ2-7; 14 nucleotides agree with TRBD2. This sequence originates from a man in his forties with Graves' ophthalmopathy. The CDR3 DNA reads as TGTGCCAGTAGACCCGGGACTAGCGGGGGAGGGTACGAGCAGTACTTC. Protein product: CASRPGTSGGGYEQYF.